The 28 T cell receptor beta chains listed next were all sequenced from one sample in a study of graft-versus-host responses after intestinal transplantation. TCRdb's table, derived via immunoSEQ multiplex PCR, lists solely in-frame clones and lacks some. Seen here are tens of thousands of clones, about nine tenths observed once, and the top ten hold approximately 0.7%. The specimen was PBMCs, collected 98 days after intestinal transplantation. The receptors derive from a human patient who received an intestinal transplant, so some T cells may come from the graft donor.

In its sample, this clone was seen once. The rearrangement joins TRBV7-9 to TRBJ2-3; TRBD2 agrees at 11 bases. With 5 bases clipped from V and 3 bases from J, the junction kept 7 bases outside the gene matches. Germline V lookup: CDR1 SEHNR, CDR2 FQNEAQ (reference sequence). The CDR3 is 16 residues long. The DNA of the CDR3 is TGTGCCAGCAGCCAAGGACTAGCGGGTAGTACAGATACGCAGTATTTT. Protein sequence: CASSQGLAGSTDTQYF.

V is TRBV27 and J is TRBJ2-2; TRBD2 might be the D (6 bases). Germline loops: CDR1 MNHEY, CDR2 SMNVEV (reference sequence). The CDR3 extends over 15 amino acids. Trimming shortened V by 3 bases and J by 7 bases, and 15 bases separated the two germline ends. CDR3 protein: CASSFGGRMSGELFF. CDR3 sequence (DNA): TGTGCCAGCAGTTTCGGTGGGAGGATGAGCGGGGAGCTGTTTTTT.

This chain uses TRBV11-2 with TRBJ1-1; the D gene is possibly TRBD1 (5 bases). Looked up from germline, CDR1 is SGHAT and CDR2 is FQNNGV. The CDR3 extends over 16 amino acids. V was cut by 5 bases and J by 1 base, with 17 bases left in between. The CDR3 DNA reads TGTGCCAGCAGCCCACCACTTAAAAGGGGGAACACTGAAGCTTTCTTT. Translated, it gives CASSPPLKRGNTEAFF.

The J gene is TRBJ2-7, the V gene TRBV29-1; 9 bases fit TRBD2. Germline CDR1 is SQVTM and CDR2 is ANQGSEA. This CDR3 region has 16 residues. Losses at the gene ends were 8 bases for V and 4 bases for J; bases not matched to a gene: 18. The CDR3 coding sequence is TGCAGCTCCTCGAGTCCGGGCGGGAGGGCGGAGTACGAGCAGTACTTC. Residues: CSSSSPGGRAEYEQYF.

This clone was observed once. The V call is TRBV4-1, the J call TRBJ2-5, with 7 bases that match TRBD1. In germline, CDR1 is MGHRA, CDR2 YSYEKL. The J segment lost 5 bases and the V segment lost 0 bases, leaving 6 bases of the junction unmatched. The CDR3 runs 15 residues. CDR3 sequence (DNA): TGCGCCAGCAGCCAAGATCGGACAGGATGGGAGACCCAGTACTTC. The encoded protein is CASSQDRTGWETQYF.

This sequence joins TRBV6-5 and TRBJ2-5; maybe TRBD1 (5 bases). The germline V and J ends were trimmed by 6 bases and 3 bases, with 11 bases remaining between them. CDR1 is MNHEY and CDR2 is SVGAGI in the germline V gene. This CDR3 region has 13 residues. CDR3 in DNA: TGTGCCAGCAGATCCAGGGTGGAAGAGACCCAGTACTTC. Protein product: CASRSRVEETQYF.

This clone turned up a few times. The rearrangement joins TRBV5-1 to TRBJ1-1, with D possibly matching TRBD1 (5 bases). CDR3 length equals 15 residues. V was clipped by 0 bases and J by 4 bases, with 13 bases between them. Germline V gene lookup returns CDR1 SGHRS and CDR2 YFSETQ. The CDR3 DNA follows: TGCGCCAGCAGCTTGGATCGCAGGGTGGGCACTGAAGCTTTCTTT. Its protein is CASSLDRRVGTEAFF.

With regard to this clone: The same CDR3 is also encoded by other DNA sequences in this sample. The chain employs TRBV11-1 and TRBJ2-3, with D perhaps TRBD1 (5 bases). Looked up from germline, CDR1 is SGHAT and CDR2 is FQDESV (reference sequence). This CDR3 is built from 16 residues. Trimming shortened V by 2 bases and J by 1 base, and 13 bases separated the two germline ends. Here the CDR3 reads CASSLPGQGGTDTQYF. In DNA, the CDR3 is TGTGCCAGCAGCTTACCAGGCCAGGGTGGCACAGATACGCAGTATTTT.

This rearrangement joins TRBV2 to TRBJ2-4; 8 bases align to TRBD1. The CDR3 contains 13 residues. V lost 1 base and J lost 15; bases outside the gene matches: 8. CDR1 SNHLY and CDR2 FYNNEI come from the germline V gene. DNA of the CDR3: TGTGCCAGCAGTGAAGGTCCGACAGGGGTGACGTACTTC. The encoded protein is CASSEGPTGVTYF.

This rearrangement joins TRBV29-1 to TRBJ1-4; TRBD1 is a possible D gene (6 bases). This CDR3 contains 16 residues. Trimming left V 6 bases short and J 7 bases short, with 24 bases between. The germline gives CDR1 SQVTM, CDR2 ANQGSEA. The CDR3: CSVEGGAGGGTEKLFF. CDR3 DNA sequence: TGCAGCGTGGAGGGGGGGGCAGGAGGAGGGACTGAAAAACTGTTTTTT.

CDR3 nucleotides: TGTGCCTGGAGTGACGGGACAGGGGACTACGAGCAGTACTTC. Translating gives CAWSDGTGDYEQYF. The chain joins TRBV30 to TRBJ2-7, with 10 bases identical to TRBD1. The CDR3 loop spans 14 amino acids. The trim removed 1 base at V and 3 bases at J, leaving 3 bases unmatched. Germline-derived CDR1 and CDR2 are GTSNPN and SVGIG (reference sequence).

The chain couples TRBV19 to TRBJ2-1, with 9 bases lining up with TRBD2. Germline V gene lookup returns CDR1 LNHDA and CDR2 SQIVND (reference sequence). The CDR3 extends over 11 amino acids. Germline trimming cut 9 bases from V and 9 bases from J; bases unmatched to any gene: 3. CDR3 nucleotides: TGTGCCAGCCTAGCGGGGAGTGAGCAGTTCTTC. Residues: CASLAGSEQFF.

This clone is a singleton in its sample. The rearrangement uses TRBV4-1 and TRBJ2-7; D is undetermined. This CDR3 has 14 amino acids. Per the germline V gene, CDR1 is MGHRA and CDR2 is YSYEKL. V was cut by 0 bases and J by 7 bases, with 13 bases left in between. For the CDR3, the DNA is TGCGCCAGCAGCCAAGATTTTTTACACAAAGAGCAGTACTTC. Translating it yields CASSQDFLHKEQYF.

The V gene is TRBV7-2, the J gene TRBJ2-5; TRBD2 matches 7 bases. Germline V gene lookup returns CDR1 SGHTA and CDR2 FQGNSA. Trimming cost V 0 bases and J 4 bases; bases outside gene matches: 2. This CDR3 comprises 14 residues. The CDR3 bases are TGTGCCAGCAGCTTAGCGGGAGGGGTAGAGACCCAGTACTTC. Translated, it gives CASSLAGGVETQYF.

V and J are TRBV2 and TRBJ2-2; D unclear. CDR1 and CDR2 (germline): SNHLY, FYNNEI. The length of the CDR3 is 12 residues. Trimming left V 4 bases short and J 5 bases short, with 5 bases between. The CDR3 DNA reads as TGTGCCAGCAGTGTTGGGACCGGGGAGCTGTTTTTT. Residues: CASSVGTGELFF. The full variable domain, completed using reference TRBV2 and TRBJ2-2, is EPEVTQTPSHQVTQMGQEVILRCVPISNHLYFYWYRQILGQKVEFLVSFYNNEISEKSEIFDDQFSVERPDGSNFTLKIRSTKLEDSAMYFCASSVGTGELFFGEGSRLTVL.

The J gene is TRBJ2-6, the V gene TRBV6-6; D call uncertain. V was pared by 0 bases and J by 4 bases, with 1 base between. The length of the CDR3 is 13 residues. Per the germline V gene, CDR1 is MNHNY and CDR2 is SVGAGI (reference sequence). The CDR3, as DNA: TGTGCCAGCAGTTACTCCGGGGCCAACGTCCTGACTTTC. The encoded protein is CASSYSGANVLTF.

The chain uses TRBV18 and TRBJ1-3, with 7 bases matching TRBD1. This CDR3 region has 13 residues. Germline V lookup: CDR1 KGHSH, CDR2 LQKENI. Trimming cost V 3 bases and J 4 bases; bases outside gene matches: 0. Here the CDR3 reads CASSPGQGNTIYF. In DNA form, the CDR3 reads TGTGCCAGCTCACCGGGACAGGGAAACACCATATATTTT.

V usage is TRBV18 and J usage is TRBJ2-5, with a possible D match to TRBD1 (5 bases). V was shortened by 3 bases and J by 5 bases, with 13 bases between the two germline ends. CDR1 and CDR2 from the germline V gene are KGHSH and LQKENI. The CDR3 consists of 14 residues. Written as DNA, the CDR3 is TGTGCCAGCTCACCGACGCAGGGTTGGGAGACCCAGTACTTC. Protein: CASSPTQGWETQYF.

This chain uses TRBV13 with TRBJ2-5; possibly TRBD1 for D (6 bases). Looked up from germline, CDR1 is PRHDT and CDR2 is FYEKMQ (reference sequence). CDR3 size: 15 residues. V was pared by 3 bases and J by 10 bases, with 21 bases between. The CDR3 coding sequence is TGTGCCAGCAGCTTGAACCCGGGACAACCCCAGGACCAGTACTTC. It translates to CASSLNPGQPQDQYF. Combining the CDR3 with reference TRBV13 and TRBJ2-5 gives the whole variable domain AAGVIQSPRHLIKEKRETATLKCYPIPRHDTVYWYQQGPGQDPQFLISFYEKMQSDKGSIPDRFSAQQFSDYHSELNMSSLELGDSALYFCASSLNPGQPQDQYFGPGTRLLVL.

The rearrangement links TRBV27 to TRBJ1-1; D gene uncertain. This CDR3 comprises 14 residues. The germline V gene has CDR1 MNHEY and CDR2 SMNVEV (reference sequence). V was shortened by 5 bases and J by 3 bases, with 13 bases between the two germline ends. CDR3 region: CASSDPGRYTEAFF. In DNA, the CDR3 is TGTGCCAGCAGTGACCCCGGGCGTTACACTGAAGCTTTCTTT.

The chain recombines TRBV11-3 with TRBJ2-2; possibly TRBD1 for D (6 bases). V was cut by 1 base and J by 4 bases, with 19 bases left in between. The CDR3 consists of 18 residues. CDR1 and CDR2 from the germline V gene are SGHNT and YENEEA. The CDR3 nucleotides are TGTGCCAGCAGCTTAGGCCCGCAAGGGGGAATTCTCACCGGGGAGCTGTTTTTT. This sequence encodes CASSLGPQGGILTGELFF. The full variable domain, completed using reference TRBV11-3 and TRBJ2-2, is EAGVVQSPRYKIIEKKQPVAFWCNPISGHNTLYWYLQNLGQGPELLIRYENEEAVDDSQLPKDRFSAERLKGVDSTLKIQPAELGDSAVYLCASSLGPQGGILTGELFFGEGSRLTVL.

The chain combines TRBV9 with TRBJ2-3; D ambiguous. V lost 0 bases to trimming and J lost 4 bases, with 3 bases between them. Germline V lookup: CDR1 SGDLS, CDR2 YYNGEE. There are 12 residues in the CDR3. As DNA, the CDR3 is TGTGCCAGCAGCGTAGTCCCAGATACGCAGTATTTT. This gives the protein CASSVVPDTQYF.

The chain has TRBV2 and TRBJ1-4, with a tentative D call TRBD1 (5 bases). CDR1 and CDR2 from the germline V gene are SNHLY and FYNNEI. This CDR3 region has 12 residues. V lost 10 bases, J lost 7 bases, and 13 bases lay in between. The CDR3 nucleotides are TGTGCCACAGACAGCTTGGGTGAAAAACTGTTTTTT. This encodes CATDSLGEKLFF.

This clone was seen once. V gene TRBV20-1 combines with J gene TRBJ1-1; D not resolved. V gave up 5 bases and J gave up 6 bases, with 7 bases separating them. This CDR3 is 10 amino acids long. CDR1 is DFQATT and CDR2 is SNEGSKA in the germline V gene (reference sequence). This CDR3 reads CSAPGAEAFF. The DNA for the CDR3 is TGCAGTGCTCCGGGCGCTGAAGCTTTCTTT.

The V and J genes are TRBV18 and TRBJ2-1; 7 positions agree with TRBD2. Germline V gene sequence: CDR1 KGHSH, CDR2 LQKENI. This CDR3 region has 16 residues. V dropped 3 bases and J dropped 4; count of bases not matched to a gene: 9. CDR3 protein: CASSPLGASGYNEQFF. CDR3 in DNA: TGTGCCAGCTCACCCCTCGGGGCTAGCGGATACAATGAGCAGTTCTTC.

This clone appeared a few times. The gene calls are TRBV19 and TRBJ2-2, with TRBD1 as a possible D gene (5 bases). Germline CDR1 is LNHDA and CDR2 is SQIVND (reference sequence). V lost 4 bases to trimming and J lost 2 bases, with 8 bases between them. The CDR3 covers 14 residues. The CDR3 bases are TGTGCCAGTAGTAAGGACACTAACACCGGGGAGCTGTTTTTT. It translates to CASSKDTNTGELFF.

This clone has only one observation. This chain connects TRBV2 to TRBJ1-5; a weak D match, TRBD1 (6 bases). This CDR3 comprises 15 residues. With 3 bases removed from V and 4 bases from J, the gap between germline ends came to 13 bases. The germline V gene has CDR1 SNHLY and CDR2 FYNNEI. CDR3 sequence (DNA): TGTGCCAGCAGTGATGATCTTCAGGGGAATCAGCCCCAGCATTTT. Translating it yields CASSDDLQGNQPQHF.

In the case of this clone: The junction departs from the called germline gene at one end, perhaps through a read error. This rearrangement joins TRBV15 to TRBJ2-5; 8 nucleotides line up with TRBD1. CDR3 length: 12 amino acids. Germline assignment: CDR1 LNHNV and CDR2 YYDKDF (reference sequence). CDR3 coding DNA: TGTGCCACTAGGACAGGGAAAGAGGCCCAGTACTTC. As protein: CATRTGKEAQYF.